The rows below give T cell receptor beta chains drawn from one sample of a study of immune evolution from preneoplasia to lung adenocarcinoma. Repertoires were generated with immunoSEQ multiplex PCR, while TCRdb's copy carries only in-frame clones and drops some. The sample contains over 14,000 clones, 65% to 85% of which appear only once. Sequencing used FFPE minimally invasive lung adenocarcinoma tissue. The receptors here all came from a person in their 70s with lung adenocarcinoma. Both conserved end residues are part of each CDR3. The order of the fields is J gene, V gene, clone size, D gene, CDR3 DNA, CDR3 protein. A D gene is named only where the DNA matches it firmly. Not every row has a clone size; where given, it reads once, few, many or a size class.

TRBJ2-7 TRBV6-5 . TRBD2 TGTGCCAGCAAAGGTAGCGGGGGAGGGAACGAGCAGTACTTC CASKGSGGGNEQYF
TRBJ1-2 TRBV2 . TRBD1 TGTGCCAGCAGGGGGGACAGGGCTAACTATGGCTACACCTTC CASRGDRANYGYTF
TRBJ1-5 TRBV30 . . TGTGCCTGGAGTCCCGGGGGGTTGAAGCCCCAGCATTTT CAWSPGGLKPQHF
TRBJ2-1 TRBV27 few . TGTGCCAGCAGTACACCCAATACCGGGACAACGATGTTCTTC CASSTPNTGTTMFF
TRBJ2-2 TRBV6-1 . . TGTGCCAGCCGGACGGCCGACAACACCGGGGAGCTGTTTTTT CASRTADNTGELFF
TRBJ2-1 TRBV18 . . TGTGCCAGCTCACCTGGGGCGACACACTCCTACAATGAGCAGTTCTTC CASSPGATHSYNEQFF
TRBJ2-5 TRBV5-1 . TRBD1 TGCGCCAGCAGCGGGCAGGGGGATGAGACCCAGTACTTC CASSGQGDETQYF
TRBJ2-7 TRBV28 . . TGTGCCAGCAGTCTAAGGTACGAGCAGTACTTC CASSLRYEQYF
TRBJ2-1 TRBV7-9 . . TGTGCCAGCAGTTCTCCCGGGACCAATTTAGGAGAGCAGTTCTTC CASSSPGTNLGEQFF
TRBJ1-6 TRBV6-5 . . TGTGCCAGCAACCAGGGCGGGCGTAATTCACCCCTCCACTTT CASNQGGRNSPLHF
TRBJ2-7 TRBV30 few . TGTGCCTGGAAACGCAGCCTAACCTACGAGCAGTACTTC CAWKRSLTYEQYF
TRBJ2-2 TRBV29-1 . TRBD2 TGCAGCGGATCTAGCGGTGCCACCGGGGAGCTGTTTTTT CSGSSGATGELFF
TRBJ1-6 TRBV9 few TRBD1 TGTGCCAGCAGCTCGGGACAGGGGAATAATTCACCCCTCCACTTT CASSSGQGNNSPLHF
TRBJ2-2 TRBV18 . . TGTGCCAGCTCGGGGGACGGAACCGGGGAGCTGTTTTTT CASSGDGTGELFF
TRBJ1-1 TRBV15 . . TGTGCCACCAGCAGCGTACAGGGAGCGAACACTGAAGCTTTCTTT CATSSVQGANTEAFF
TRBJ2-1 TRBV7-9 . TRBD2 TGTGCCAGCAGCTCCCAGACTAGCTCCAGTGAGCAGTTCTTC CASSSQTSSSEQFF
TRBJ1-1 TRBV6-6 . . TGTGCCAGCAGTTACTCGAGTCAGCTACCGCCCGAAGCTTTCTTT CASSYSSQLPPEAFF
TRBJ2-7 TRBV30 . . TGTGCCTGGAGAATCAGGGCCCGGGAGCAGTACTTC CAWRIRAREQYF
TRBJ1-4 TRBV7-8 . TRBD1 TGTGCCAGCAGCTTAGGGGACAGGGGTTTCGGGGAAAAACTGTTTTTT CASSLGDRGFGEKLFF
TRBJ2-2 TRBV19 . TRBD1 TGTGCCAGTAGTATTTGGACAGGGGGCTTTACCGGGGAGCTGTTTTTT CASSIWTGGFTGELFF